The 7 T cell receptor beta chains presented below share a single source sample, sequenced in a study of T cells in Graves' hyperthyroidism and ophthalmopathy. RNA transcripts provided the source from which TCR beta CDR3 regions were amplified. With the HTBI primer set, the TCR CDR3 went through a first round of RT-PCR. MiXCR was run by TCRdb on the multiplex PCR reads, yielding one entry per CDR3 protein. This sample has some 370,000 distinct CDR3 sequences, with more than 12% found just once. Sequenced material: blood. These receptors all stem from a man aged 50-60 years with Graves' ophthalmopathy.

Many counts were recorded for this clonotype. CDR3 sequence reads: CSARVREGLGYEQFF. The CDR3, as DNA: TGCAGTGCTAGAGTGCGGGAGGGACTTGGGTATGAGCAGTTCTTC. This chain links TRBV20-1 with TRBJ2-1; 9 bases fit TRBD2. The CDR3 is 15 amino acids. Germline V gives CDR1 DFQATT, CDR2 SNEGSKA (reference sequence). The V segment lost 1 base and the J segment 8 bases; nucleotides outside the gene matches: 9.

This clonotype was found many times. The rearrangement joins TRBV27 to TRBJ1-1, with D possibly TRBD1 on 6 matching bases. Between the trimmed V and J ends, which lost 6 bases and 0 bases, there was a span of 14 bases. The CDR3 contains 15 residues. Germline CDR1 MNHEY, CDR2 SMNVEV (reference sequence). Here the CDR3 reads CASSTLGGLNTEAFF. As DNA, the CDR3 is TGTGCCAGCAGCACTCTGGGGGGGCTGAACACTGAAGCTTTCTTT.

V usage is TRBV12-3 or TRBV12-4 and J usage is TRBJ1-4, with D unresolved. Trimming removed 5 bases from V and 5 bases from J, with 12 bases in between. The CDR3 totals 14 residues. The DNA for the CDR3 is TGTGCCAGCAGTCATCGGGCGTTAAATGAAAAACTGTTTTTT. It codes for CASSHRALNEKLFF.

V is TRBV6-2 or TRBV6-3 and J is TRBJ2-3; D not certain. The germline gives CDR1 MNHEY, CDR2 SVGEGT. The ends were cut back, 6 bases at V and 3 bases at J, with 10 bases in the middle. The CDR3 spans 13 residues. The CDR3 region has the DNA TGTGCCAGCAGGGATCTTTGGACAGATACGCAGTATTTT. Residues: CASRDLWTDTQYF.

This clonotype was counted ten times or more. The chain employs TRBV12-3 or TRBV12-4 and TRBJ2-3; D possibly corresponds to TRBD1 (6 bases). Trimming shortened V by 3 bases and J by 5 bases, and 24 bases separated the two germline ends. The CDR3 loop spans 18 amino acids. The CDR3 region has the DNA TGTGCCAGCAGTTTGGGCAGGGGTGGTGTATTTTCGGGAGATACGCAGTATTTT. Encoded protein: CASSLGRGGVFSGDTQYF.

This clonotype was observed at least ten times. The V gene is TRBV6-1, the J gene TRBJ1-1, with D unresolved. The CDR3 has 15 amino acids. Germline V gene data show CDR1 as MNHNS and CDR2 as SASEGT. V lost 5 bases, J lost 0 bases, and 13 bases lay in between. CDR3 protein: CASSNSIPMNTEAFF. The CDR3 nucleotides are TGTGCCAGCAGTAACAGTATCCCTATGAACACTGAAGCTTTCTTT.

The chain is built from TRBV6-5 and TRBJ1-5; D is unresolved. CDR1 and CDR2 from the germline V gene are MNHEY and SVGAGI. This CDR3 is built from 13 residues. Trimming removed 0 bases at V and 2 bases at J, with 2 bases between. The CDR3 here is CASSYSRNQPQHF. As DNA, the CDR3 is TGTGCCAGCAGTTACTCTCGCAATCAGCCCCAGCATTTT.